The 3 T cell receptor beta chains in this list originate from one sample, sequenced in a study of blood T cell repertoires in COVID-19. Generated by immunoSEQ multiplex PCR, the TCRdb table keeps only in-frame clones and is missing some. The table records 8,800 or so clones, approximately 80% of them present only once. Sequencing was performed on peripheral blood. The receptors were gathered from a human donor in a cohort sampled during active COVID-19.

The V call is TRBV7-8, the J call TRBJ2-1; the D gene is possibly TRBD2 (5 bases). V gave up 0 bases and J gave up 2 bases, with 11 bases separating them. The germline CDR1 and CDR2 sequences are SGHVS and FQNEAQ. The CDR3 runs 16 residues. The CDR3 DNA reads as TGTGCCAGCAGCTTAGCGGGCGGGTCAACCTACAATGAGCAGTTCTTC. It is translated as CASSLAGGSTYNEQFF.

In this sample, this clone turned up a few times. The DNA for the CDR3 is TGCGCCAGCAGCCTCGGACTAGCGGGAAGGTTTGATGAGCAGTTCTTC. This sequence encodes CASSLGLAGRFDEQFF. V and J are TRBV5-1 and TRBJ2-1, with TRBD2 matching over 12 bases. Germline loops: CDR1 SGHRS, CDR2 YFSETQ. This CDR3 comprises 16 residues. Losses at the gene ends were 4 bases for V and 8 bases for J; bases not matched to a gene: 10.

CDR3 DNA: TGTGCCAGCAGTTTTGACAGGAGCTACTATGGCTACACCTTC. This translates into CASSFDRSYYGYTF. The chain recombines TRBV27 with TRBJ1-2; a possible D gene is TRBD1 (6 bases). CDR1 MNHEY and CDR2 SMNVEV come from the germline V gene (reference sequence). Between the trimmed V and J ends, which lost 3 bases and 3 bases, there was a span of 11 bases. The CDR3 runs to 14 residues.